Sequencing of this T cell receptor beta chain was carried out in a study of a mutant IDH1 vaccine in newly diagnosed glioma. Sequenced by immunoSEQ multiplex PCR; TCRdb stores in-frame clones only, minus some. The sample consists of around 89,000 clones, roughly four fifths of them appearing once. The time point here: baseline, week 1 (first vaccination visit). Treatment denoted: pre-vaccination baseline after standard-of-care therapy. Donor tumors were new WHO grade 3 or 4 IDH1-mutant, ATRX-lost astrocytomas. CDR1 is MNHEY and CDR2 is SMNVEV in the germline V gene (reference sequence). Trimming at V came to 4 bases and at J to 8 bases, leaving 11 bases not matched to a gene. The CDR3 has 16 residues.

Sample: PBMCs, taken from a glioma patient treated with radiotherapy, temozolomide or both. The chain uses TRBV27 and TRBJ1-2; the match to TRBD1 covers 12 bases. The origin of this receptor is a woman between 45 and 60 years old with glioma. CDR3 sequence: CASSSTGTGGVRGYTF. The CDR3 DNA sequence: TGTGCCAGCAGTTCCACCGGGACAGGGGGCGTTAGGGGCTACACCTTC.